This T cell receptor (beta chain) comes out of a study of memory CD4+ T cells and cytomegalovirus serostatus. Study overall: Healthy Belgian adult donors included about nine CMV-positive and more than 20 CMV-negative people. Study results and limitations: Repertoires predicted CMV serostatus with median bootstrapped AUC of about 0.96.

Points on this clone: As yet, its antigen is unknown.

Trimming cost V 0 bases and J 4 bases; bases outside gene matches: 4. The CDR3 has 16 amino acids. Per germline, CDR1 SGHDT and CDR2 YYEEEE. Single viable CD3+CD4+CD8-CD45RO+ cells were sorted as the memory CD4+ T cells. Using immunoSEQ multiplex PCR, the repertoire was profiled, and TCRdb retains in-frame clones only, with some absent. The sample shows about 27,000 clones, about 76% of them seen only once. The sequenced sample was memory CD4+ T cells from blood. This clonotype was sampled from an adult in good health and CMV-seronegative. This chain links TRBV5-6 with TRBJ2-2, with 9 bases aligning to TRBD1. In nucleotides, the CDR3 is TGTGCCAGCAGCTTGGCCCGACAGGGGGGCACCGGGGAGCTGTTTTTT. Translation: CASSLARQGGTGELFF.